These 2 T cell receptor beta chains were all obtained from the same sample, sequenced in a study of cytomegalovirus exposure and HLA in healthy donors. The PCR was carried out with 60 Vbeta primers and 13 Jbeta primers. The table came from immunoSEQ multiplex PCR; TCRdb's copy has only in-frame clones and leaves some out. The sample gives 110,000 or so clones, about 8.6% of which show up once; approximately 6% is in the top ten. Material for sequencing was PBMCs. The receptor source for this set is a middle-aged woman in good health and CMV-seropositive.

This clone was counted between two and nine times. The J gene is TRBJ2-7, the V gene TRBV7-8; perhaps TRBD2 as D (6 bases). The CDR3 has 13 residues. The V and J ends lost 5 bases and 3 bases respectively, with 11 bases between them. Germline V lookup: CDR1 SGHVS, CDR2 FQNEAQ. The DNA for the CDR3 is TGTGCCAGCAGCCCGGGAGCTTACTACGAGCAGTACTTC. Translating gives CASSPGAYYEQYF.

The table lists this clone with a few counts. The J gene is TRBJ1-5, the V gene TRBV9, with 9 positions matching TRBD1. This CDR3 is built from 15 residues. With 4 bases clipped from V and 6 bases from J, the junction kept 8 bases outside the gene matches. Looked up from germline, CDR1 is SGDLS and CDR2 is YYNGEE. The CDR3, as DNA: TGTGCCAGCAGCCCGAGGACAGGGGTAGGTCAGCCCCAGCATTTT. It translates to CASSPRTGVGQPQHF.